This T cell receptor (beta chain) appears in the sequencing data of a study of post-analysis software for immune sequencing data. Study-level information: The study covered relapsing-remitting, secondary progressive and progressive-relapsing courses of multiple sclerosis.

Study outcomes and limitations: The five TRBV segments detected at higher frequency in patients than in controls included TRBV5-6, TRBV5-1 and TRBV20-1.

Each TCR beta cDNA library carried unique molecular identifiers. MiXCR was run by TCRdb on the PCR reads, yielding one entry per CDR3 protein. The sample has roughly 540,000 distinct CDR3 sequences, around 31% seen once. Per germline, CDR1 MNHNS and CDR2 SASEGT. Trimming cost V 1 base and J 0 bases, with 9 bases left between them. The CDR3 loop spans 15 amino acids. The table lists this clonotype with a few counts. Its matching antigen is unknown. The source of this sequence is a girl aged 2-17 years with multiple sclerosis. Input material: blood. This chain connects TRBV6-1 to TRBJ1-2; a weak D match, TRBD1 (5 bases). The CDR3, as DNA: TGTGCCAGCAGTGAAGATGGGGGGACTAACTATGGCTACACCTTC. As protein: CASSEDGGTNYGYTF.